The clone carrying this T cell receptor beta chain has just a few counts. Its antigen remains unidentified. This CDR3 comprises 16 residues. V was pared by 0 bases and J by 0 bases, with 9 bases between. The germline gives CDR1 KGHSH, CDR2 LQKENI. The data belong to a study of T-cell memory formation after mild COVID-19. About the study: Among the donors, TCR clusters were largely specific to each donor.

Sample barcodes and UMIs were carried by the TCR alpha and TCR beta cDNA libraries that 5'RACE generated with constant-segment primers. MiXCR was run by TCRdb on the 5' RACE reads, yielding one entry per CDR3 protein. The sample has around 300,000 distinct CDR3 sequences, approximately 14% seen once. Findings of the study overall: Mainly CM and EM harbored the contracting CD4+ clones; mainly EMRA harbored the CD8+ ones.

The chain carries TRBV18 and TRBJ1-3; a possible D gene is TRBD1 (5 bases). The source is a young man who had mild COVID-19 (a few samples of this study predate the infection). Cell type and time point are not known. The specimen was PBMCs or a T cell subset sorted from them (not recorded which). CDR3: CASSPPAGPSGNTIYF. Here the CDR3 DNA reads TGTGCCAGCTCACCACCGGCAGGGCCCTCTGGAAACACCATATATTTT.